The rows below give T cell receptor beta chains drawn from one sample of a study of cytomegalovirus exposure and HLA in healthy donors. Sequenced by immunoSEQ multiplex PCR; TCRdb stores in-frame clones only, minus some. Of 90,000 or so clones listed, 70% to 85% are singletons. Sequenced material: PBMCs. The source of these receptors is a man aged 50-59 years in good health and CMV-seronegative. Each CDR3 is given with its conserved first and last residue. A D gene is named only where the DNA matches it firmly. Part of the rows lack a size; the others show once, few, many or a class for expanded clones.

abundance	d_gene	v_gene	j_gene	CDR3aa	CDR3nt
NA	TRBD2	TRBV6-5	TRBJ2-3	CASSYGTSGFTDTQYF	TGTGCCAGCAGTTACGGCACTAGCGGTTTCACAGATACGCAGTATTTT
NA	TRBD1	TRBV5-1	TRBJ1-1	CASSLEGQVNTEAFF	TGCGCCAGCAGCTTGGAGGGACAGGTGAACACTGAAGCTTTCTTT
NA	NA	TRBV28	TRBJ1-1	CASKNAAPPEAFF	TGTGCCAGCAAAAATGCGGCACCACCTGAAGCTTTCTTT
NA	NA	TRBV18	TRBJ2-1	CASSSTVYNEQFF	TGTGCCAGCTCGTCGACAGTTTACAATGAGCAGTTCTTC
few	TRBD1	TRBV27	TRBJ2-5	CASSFKGGRGETQYF	TGTGCCAGCAGTTTTAAAGGGGGCCGGGGAGAGACCCAGTACTTC
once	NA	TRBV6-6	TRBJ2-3	CASSLILVWEPDTQYF	TGTGCCAGCAGTCTCATACTAGTGTGGGAGCCAGATACGCAGTATTTT
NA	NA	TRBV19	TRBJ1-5	CASSQGWGGSNQPQHF	TGTGCCAGTAGTCAAGGCTGGGGAGGGTCGAATCAGCCCCAGCATTTT
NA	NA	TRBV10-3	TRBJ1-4	CAISDGKTGKYEKLFF	TGTGCCATCAGTGACGGGAAGACAGGAAAATATGAAAAACTGTTTTTT
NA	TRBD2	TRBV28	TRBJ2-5	CASSSSGSFGETQYF	TGTGCCAGCAGCTCCAGCGGGAGTTTTGGTGAGACCCAGTACTTC
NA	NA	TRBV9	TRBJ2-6	CASSVDSSGANVLTF	TGTGCCAGCAGCGTTGACAGCTCTGGGGCCAACGTCCTGACTTTC
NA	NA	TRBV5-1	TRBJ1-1	CASSLGDLNTEAFF	TGCGCCAGCAGCTTGGGGGACTTGAACACTGAAGCTTTCTTT
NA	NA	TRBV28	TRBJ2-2	CASSVWSGELFF	TGTGCCAGCTCAGTTTGGTCCGGGGAGCTGTTTTTT
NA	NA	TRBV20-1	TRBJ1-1	CSAPRKGAFF	TGCAGTGCTCCCCGCAAGGGGGCTTTCTTT
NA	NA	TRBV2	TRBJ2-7	CASSAGVGRGSYEQYF	TGTGCCAGTTCAGCAGGGGTTGGACGCGGGAGCTACGAGCAGTACTTC
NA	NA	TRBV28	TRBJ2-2	CASSFPGNRGTGELFF	TGTGCCAGCAGTTTCCCAGGGAATAGAGGCACCGGGGAGCTGTTTTTT
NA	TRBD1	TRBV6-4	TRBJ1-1	CASSDSSQGASEAFF	TGTGCCAGCAGTGACTCAAGCCAGGGGGCATCTGAAGCTTTCTTT
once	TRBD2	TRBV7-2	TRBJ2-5	CASSPGGRQETQYF	TGTGCCAGCAGCCCGGGGGGTCGCCAAGAGACCCAGTACTTC
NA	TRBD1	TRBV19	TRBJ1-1	CASTRTGGSNTEAFF	TGTGCCAGTACTAGGACAGGGGGGTCGAACACTGAAGCTTTCTTT
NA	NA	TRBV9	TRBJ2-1	CASSVDGGLYNEQFF	TGTGCCAGCAGCGTAGATGGGGGACTTTACAATGAGCAGTTCTTC
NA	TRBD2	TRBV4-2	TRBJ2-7	CASSQKEGSGRGEQYF	TGTGCCAGCAGCCAAAAAGAAGGTAGCGGGAGGGGCGAGCAGTACTTC
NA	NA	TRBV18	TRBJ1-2	CASSPPSVAWGYTF	TGTGCCAGCTCCCCACCTTCTGTGGCTTGGGGCTACACCTTC
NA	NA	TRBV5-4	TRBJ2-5	CASSLGSGSETQYF	TGTGCCAGCAGCTTGGGTAGCGGCTCTGAGACCCAGTACTTC